This T cell receptor (beta chain) stems from a study of CD8+ T cells in alopecia areata. In the study overall: For the treated group, dosing was oral tofacitinib at 5 to 10 mg twice daily. A 6-month period off drug followed tofacitinib, which lasted 6 to 18 months.

A word on this clone: Its target is unknown.

Extracted from the samples, RNA was reverse transcribed into cDNA to serve as the sequencing template. TCRdb's copy holds only in-frame clones and misses some; the assay was immunoSEQ multiplex PCR. The profile shows 9,500 to 15,000 clones, roughly 60% of them singletons. Specimens obtained from alopecia areata patients comprised lesional scalp punch biopsies and peripheral blood. The ends were cut back, 0 bases at V and 8 bases at J, with 13 bases in the middle. Germline lookup yields CDR1 SGHRS and CDR2 YFSETQ. The CDR3 is 14 amino acids. Findings of the study overall: Clonality in lesional scalp, especially alopecia totalis/universalis, exceeded that of normal scalp. Whereas mice showed it more clearly, TCR sharing across patients was murkier, possibly because of HLA.

Sequences were obtained from skin. The clonotype comes from a human donor with alopecia areata. The chain employs TRBV5-1 and TRBJ2-3; D unclear. The CDR3 nucleotides are TGCGCCAGCAGCTTGGACGGGCCCTCAGGTACGCAGTATTTT. Translation: CASSLDGPSGTQYF.